The present T cell receptor (beta chain) was sequenced within a study of control samples from healthy donors and cancer patients. This clone was counted a single time. Additional DNA sequences in this sample encode the identical CDR3. This CDR3 is 14 amino acids long. Germline CDR1 is GTSNPN and CDR2 is SVGIG (reference sequence). V dropped 1 base and J dropped 7; count of bases not matched to a gene: 6. The data were produced by immunoSEQ multiplex PCR, yet TCRdb's version contains in-frame clones alone and is incomplete. The sample yields 120,000 or so clones, about nine tenths seen once. This receptor was taken from a man in his forties in good health. The chain combines TRBV30 with TRBJ1-5, with 8 bases aligning to TRBD1. The sequenced sample consisted of blood. In nucleotides, the CDR3 is TGTGCCTGGAGTGGGGGGACAGGCGGGCAGCCCCAGCATTTT. Protein sequence: CAWSGGTGGQPQHF.